Listed here are 31 T cell receptor beta chains from one sample, sequenced in a study of cytomegalovirus exposure and HLA in healthy donors. The study ran its PCR with 60 Vbeta and 13 Jbeta primers. Here immunoSEQ multiplex PCR was the method, and the copy in TCRdb shows in-frame clones only, minus some. Of about 130,000 clones listed, about 73% were seen once; the top ten hold roughly 4%. The specimen was PBMCs. These receptors originate from a woman between 50 and 59 years old in good health and CMV-seropositive.

The chain has TRBV7-2 and TRBJ1-2; TRBD1 matches at 8 bases. The V and J ends lost 6 bases and 4 bases, in that order; junction bases with no gene match: 7. The CDR3 totals 14 residues. Germline V gene lookup returns CDR1 SGHTA and CDR2 FQGNSA. CDR3 sequence (DNA): TGTGCCAGCAGAAAGGACAGGGCGAGCTATGGCTACACCTTC. Translated: CASRKDRASYGYTF.

This rearrangement joins TRBV27 to TRBJ2-7; D gene uncertain. Germline V gene lookup returns CDR1 MNHEY and CDR2 SMNVEV (reference sequence). The CDR3 is 13 amino acids. The V gene lost 4 bases and the J gene lost 0 bases, with 7 bases spanning the gap. In nucleotides, the CDR3 is TGTGCCAGCAGTTGGCAGGCCTCCTACGAGCAGTACTTC. The encoded protein is CASSWQASYEQYF.

The chain is built from TRBV2 and TRBJ2-3, with D unclear. The CDR3 totals 12 residues. Trimming left V 6 bases short and J 6 bases short, with 10 bases between. CDR1 SNHLY and CDR2 FYNNEI come from the germline V gene. This CDR3 reads CASSYSPDTQYF. As DNA, the CDR3 is TGTGCCAGCAGCTACAGTCCTGATACGCAGTATTTT.

The CDR3 is CASSYRGGTGELFF. The CDR3 nucleotides are TGTGCCAGCAGTTACAGGGGGGGCACCGGGGAGCTGTTTTTT. The genes are TRBV6-5 and TRBJ2-2; possible D gene TRBD2, 7 bases. V was pared by 2 bases and J by 4 bases, with 8 bases between. The germline CDR1 and CDR2 sequences are MNHEY and SVGAGI. This CDR3 contains 14 residues.

For this clone: The germline gene is not matched at one end of the junction; a read error may be the cause. This chain joins TRBV9 and TRBJ1-3; perhaps TRBD1 as D (6 bases). The CDR3 sequence is 15 residues long. The germline V gene has CDR1 SGDLS and CDR2 YYNGEE. The CDR3 DNA reads as TGTGCCAGCAGCGTAACAGGGTCATCTGGAAACGCCATATATTTT. This encodes CASSVTGSSGNAIYF.

This chain connects TRBV5-5 to TRBJ2-2, with 7 bases lining up with TRBD2. Trimming removed 3 bases from V and 5 bases from J; junction bases left unmatched: 13. In germline, CDR1 is SGHKS, CDR2 YYEKEE (reference sequence). CDR3 length equals 17 residues. DNA of the CDR3: TGTGCCAGCAGCTACGGCCCGGGGGGTGCGTGGACCGGGGAGCTGTTTTTT. Its translation is CASSYGPGGAWTGELFF.

The V gene is TRBV5-1, the J gene TRBJ1-1; TRBD1 aligns across 11 bases. The CDR3 covers 12 residues. Germline-derived CDR1 and CDR2 are SGHRS and YFSETQ. Trimming at V came to 3 bases and at J to 11 bases, leaving 3 bases not matched to a gene. CDR3 nucleotides: TGCGCCAGCAGCTGGACAGGGGGCCGGGCTTTCTTT. This codes for CASSWTGGRAFF.

This chain joins TRBV6-1 and TRBJ1-2, with 9 nucleotides matching TRBD1. CDR1 is MNHNS and CDR2 is SASEGT in the germline V gene. Germline trimming cut 10 bases from V and 5 bases from J; bases unmatched to any gene: 11. This CDR3 has 14 amino acids. The CDR3 reads CAIQTGQGLYGYTF. CDR3 DNA sequence: TGTGCCATCCAGACTGGACAGGGGCTTTATGGCTACACCTTC.

In its sample, this clone was seen once. V usage is TRBV30 and J usage is TRBJ2-5; D is undetermined. The J call could be wrong; TRBJ2-7 is a better fit for the DNA end. This CDR3 contains 12 residues. CDR1 and CDR2 from the germline V gene are GTSNPN and SVGIG (reference sequence). The CDR3 DNA reads TGTGCCTGGAGTGATATGAACTACGAGCAGTACTTC. Translation gives CAWSDMNYEQYF.

This clone came up a few times. The rearrangement joins TRBV6-5 to TRBJ1-1, with D hard to call. CDR1 MNHEY and CDR2 SVGAGI come from the germline V gene. Trimming pared 6 bases from V and 0 bases from J, leaving 8 bases between. This CDR3 has 13 amino acids. This CDR3 reads CASRDQVNTEAFF. CDR3 nucleotide sequence: TGTGCCAGCAGAGACCAGGTGAACACTGAAGCTTTCTTT.

The table lists this clone with a few counts. The V call is TRBV18, the J call TRBJ1-2; the D gene is possibly TRBD1 (6 bases). Trimming cost V 6 bases and J 4 bases, with 12 bases left between them. The CDR3 runs to 13 residues. Germline V gives CDR1 KGHSH, CDR2 LQKENI. CDR3: CASSAGATYGYTF. Here the CDR3 DNA reads TGTGCCAGCTCCGCGGGGGCTACCTATGGCTACACCTTC.

The chain uses TRBV2 and TRBJ2-5; tentative D call: TRBD1 (6 bases). The V gene lost 11 bases and the J gene lost 9 bases, with 19 bases spanning the gap. Germline-derived CDR1 and CDR2 are SNHLY and FYNNEI. This CDR3 has 12 residues. The CDR3 nucleotides are TGTGCCGGAACAGGGACCGGTGTGGCCCAGTACTTC. This translates into CAGTGTGVAQYF.

The chain combines TRBV21-1 with TRBJ2-1; TRBD2 is the table's D call, not checked against the DNA. TRBV21-1 is recorded as a pseudogene. The CDR3 sequence is 18 residues long. This CDR3 is CASSKSPTAGGPYNEQFF. The CDR3 bases are TGTGCCAGCAGCAAATCCCCTACCGCGGGGGGGCCATACAATGAGCAGTTCTTC.

Remarks on this clone: One end of the junction is discordant with germline, which a read error may explain. The chain joins TRBV7-8 to TRBJ1-2; 8 nucleotides align to TRBD1. There are 14 residues in the CDR3. CDR1 and CDR2 from the germline V gene are SGHVS and FQNEAQ. The CDR3 region is CAGSLGLQGGGYTF. The CDR3 DNA reads as TGTGCCGGCAGCTTAGGCCTACAGGGGGGTGGCTACACCTTC.

This chain connects TRBV30 to TRBJ2-1, with a weak D call TRBD2 (5 bases). V lost 4 bases, J lost 0 bases, and 13 bases lay in between. CDR1 GTSNPN and CDR2 SVGIG come from the germline V gene (reference sequence). The CDR3 runs to 15 residues. The CDR3 loop reads CAWNFLSGSYNEQFF. The CDR3 bases are TGTGCCTGGAATTTCCTCAGCGGCTCCTACAATGAGCAGTTCTTC.

This chain links TRBV7-8 with TRBJ1-3; D call uncertain. The CDR3 is 15 residues long. V lost 4 bases and J lost 4, with 14 bases in between. Germline V lookup: CDR1 SGHVS, CDR2 FQNEAQ. The CDR3 DNA sequence: TGTGCCAGCAGCTCGGACTCGGGGTTGGGAAACACCATATATTTT. This encodes CASSSDSGLGNTIYF.

The CDR3 DNA reads as TGTGCCAGCAGCCTCCGACAGGGGTTCTACGAGCAGTACTTC. As protein: CASSLRQGFYEQYF. J is TRBJ2-7 and V is TRBV14, with TRBD1 identical over 8 bases. The CDR3 runs 14 residues. V dropped 4 bases and J dropped 3; count of bases not matched to a gene: 5. Germline assignment: CDR1 SGHDN and CDR2 FVKESK.

This clone has only one observation. The CDR3 coding sequence is TGTGCCAGCAGTTACCATCTAGCGGGGGGGACCTACGAGCAGTACTTC. Translation: CASSYHLAGGTYEQYF. The J gene is TRBJ2-7, the V gene TRBV6-6, with TRBD2 identical over 12 bases. V lost 2 bases to trimming and J lost 2 bases; unmatched junction nucleotides: 4. The CDR3 is 16 residues long. The V gene's germline CDR1 is MNHNY and CDR2 SVGAGI (reference sequence).

The chain recombines TRBV19 with TRBJ1-5, with D uncertain. The CDR3 has 16 residues. Germline loops: CDR1 LNHDA, CDR2 SQIVND (reference sequence). V was cut by 8 bases and J by 3 bases, with 20 bases left in between. This CDR3 is CASHPWSGGNNQPQHF. The CDR3 DNA reads TGTGCCAGTCACCCGTGGAGTGGCGGAAACAATCAGCCCCAGCATTTT.

V gene TRBV19 combines with J gene TRBJ2-7, with D perhaps matching TRBD2 (5 bases). The CDR3 totals 15 residues. Germline values: CDR1 LNHDA, CDR2 SQIVND (reference sequence). V was trimmed by 3 bases and J by 6 bases, leaving 18 bases between them. Here the CDR3 DNA reads TGTGCCAGTAGTATCGCGCTAGCCCGGTCTCGCGAGCAGTACTTC. Residues: CASSIALARSREQYF.

This chain links TRBV6-6 with TRBJ1-6, with TRBD1 matching 11 bases. The junction had 10 bases not matched to a gene; V was cut back by 8 bases and J by 13 bases. The CDR3 length is 14 residues. CDR1 is MNHNY and CDR2 is SVGAGI in the germline V gene (reference sequence). The CDR3 is CASAKGQGGDPLHF. CDR3 sequence (DNA): TGTGCCAGCGCTAAGGGACAGGGGGGCGATCCCCTCCACTTT.

V gene TRBV18 combines with J gene TRBJ2-5; no clear D. CDR1 is KGHSH, CDR2 LQKENI, per germline. Trimming stripped 4 bases from V and 4 bases from J, with 10 bases between. The CDR3 length is 13 residues. DNA of the CDR3: TGTGCCAGCTCACGGCATTTGATAGAGACCCAGTACTTC. Translation: CASSRHLIETQYF.

The chain links TRBV12-5 to TRBJ2-6; a weak D match, TRBD2 (6 bases). Germline V CDR1 and CDR2: LGHNT, FRNRAP. V lost 4 bases and J lost 0, with 16 bases in between. CDR3 length equals 18 residues. Here the CDR3 reads CASGSTRDGHSGANVLTF. The CDR3 coding sequence is TGTGCTAGTGGTTCGACGCGGGACGGCCACTCTGGGGCCAACGTCCTGACTTTC.

This clone has more than one count but fewer than ten. This sequence joins TRBV10-3 and TRBJ2-3; 13 bases are shared with TRBD2. Germline CDR1 and CDR2: ENHRY and SYGVKD. The J segment lost 2 bases and the V segment lost 8 bases, leaving 4 bases of the junction unmatched. This CDR3 spans 15 amino acids. CDR3 nucleotide sequence: TGTGCCATCCGACTAGCGGGGGGACCCACAGATACGCAGTATTTT. Its protein product is CAIRLAGGPTDTQYF.

This clone has only one observation. J is TRBJ2-3 and V is TRBV25-1; D might be TRBD2 (5 bases). The germline V gene encodes CDR1 MGHDK and CDR2 SYGVNS. CDR3 length: 14 residues. Trimming removed 10 bases from V and 0 bases from J, with 14 bases in between. CDR3 protein: CATTRAASTDTQYF. The DNA of the CDR3 is TGTGCCACGACGCGAGCGGCCAGCACAGATACGCAGTATTTT.

This clone showed up just once. The V and J genes are TRBV10-3 and TRBJ1-2; 8 bases are a match to TRBD1. The germline V gene has CDR1 ENHRY and CDR2 SYGVKD. With 6 bases clipped from V and 2 bases from J, the junction kept 11 bases outside the gene matches. The CDR3 length is 16 residues. The CDR3 spells CAIRVQGDPTNYGYTF. The CDR3 DNA sequence: TGTGCCATCAGAGTACAGGGGGATCCAACCAACTATGGCTACACCTTC.

The chain employs TRBV2 and TRBJ2-2; D unclear. In germline, CDR1 is SNHLY, CDR2 FYNNEI. The CDR3 totals 15 residues. The V and J ends lost 6 bases and 0 bases respectively, with 11 bases between them. CDR3 bases: TGTGCCAGCAGGAGAGACACCACGAACACCGGGGAGCTGTTTTTT. Translating it yields CASRRDTTNTGELFF.

The chain carries TRBV7-9 and TRBJ1-1; D is undetermined. Per the germline V gene, CDR1 is SEHNR and CDR2 is FQNEAQ (reference sequence). Between the trimmed V and J ends, which lost 1 base and 1 base, there was a span of 7 bases. This CDR3 has 14 residues. This chain's CDR3 is CASSLERANTEAFF. The CDR3 DNA reads TGTGCCAGCAGCTTAGAGAGAGCGAACACTGAAGCTTTCTTT.

The V call is TRBV7-9, the J call TRBJ1-5, with no clear D. The V and J ends lost 4 bases and 0 bases respectively, with 7 bases between them. Germline V gene lookup returns CDR1 SEHNR and CDR2 FQNEAQ (reference sequence). This CDR3 is 14 amino acids long. The CDR3 loop reads CASSSDYSNQPQHF. CDR3 DNA: TGTGCCAGCAGCTCAGATTATAGCAATCAGCCCCAGCATTTT.

This sequence joins TRBV5-1 and TRBJ1-3; D not certain. Germline assignment: CDR1 SGHRS and CDR2 YFSETQ. Between the trimmed V and J ends, which lost 3 bases and 1 base, there was a span of 14 bases. This CDR3 spans 16 amino acids. This CDR3 reads CASSWASTGSGNTIYF. Here the CDR3 DNA reads TGCGCCAGCAGCTGGGCGTCAACTGGTTCTGGAAACACCATATATTTT.

The V call is TRBV7-3, the J call TRBJ2-7, with 10 bases lining up with TRBD2. J gave up 6 bases and V 5 bases, and 4 bases lay outside the gene matches. The germline gives CDR1 SGHTA, CDR2 FQGTGA. The CDR3 runs 13 residues. CDR3 bases: TGTGCCAGCAGCATTCTAGCGGGGGCCGAGCAGTACTTC. Translation: CASSILAGAEQYF.